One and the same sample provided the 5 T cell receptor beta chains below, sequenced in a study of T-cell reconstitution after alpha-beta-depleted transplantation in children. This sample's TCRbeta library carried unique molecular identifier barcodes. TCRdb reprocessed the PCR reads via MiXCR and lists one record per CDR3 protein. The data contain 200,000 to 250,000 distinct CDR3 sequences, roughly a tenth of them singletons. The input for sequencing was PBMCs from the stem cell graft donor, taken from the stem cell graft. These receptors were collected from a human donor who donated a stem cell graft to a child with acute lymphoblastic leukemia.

The CDR3 is CASSLQDMNTEAFF. The CDR3 DNA reads as TGTGCCAGCAGTTTACAGGATATGAACACTGAAGCTTTCTTT. The chain links TRBV12-3 or TRBV12-4 to TRBJ1-1; no firm D call. V was shortened by 2 bases and J by 0 bases, with 7 bases between the two germline ends. The CDR3 is 14 residues long.

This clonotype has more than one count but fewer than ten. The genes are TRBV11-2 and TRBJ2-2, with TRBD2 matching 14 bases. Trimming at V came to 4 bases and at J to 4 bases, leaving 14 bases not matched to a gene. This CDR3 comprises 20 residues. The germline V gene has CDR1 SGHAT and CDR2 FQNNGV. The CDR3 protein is CASSSRFGLAGGVGTGELFF. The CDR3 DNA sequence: TGTGCCAGCAGCTCCCGCTTCGGACTAGCGGGGGGTGTAGGCACCGGGGAGCTGTTTTTT.

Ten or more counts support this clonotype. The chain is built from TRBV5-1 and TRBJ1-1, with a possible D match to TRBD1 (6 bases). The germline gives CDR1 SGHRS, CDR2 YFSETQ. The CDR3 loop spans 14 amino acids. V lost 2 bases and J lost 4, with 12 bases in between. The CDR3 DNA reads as TGCGCCAGCAGCTTTGGGGGGCAGAGCACTGAAGCTTTCTTT. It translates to CASSFGGQSTEAFF.

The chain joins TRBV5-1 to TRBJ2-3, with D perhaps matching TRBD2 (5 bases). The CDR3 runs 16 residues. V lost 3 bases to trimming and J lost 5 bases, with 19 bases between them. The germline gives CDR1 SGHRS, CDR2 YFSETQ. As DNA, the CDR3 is TGCGCCAGCAGCTCAACCTACGGGAATATACTAGATACGCAGTATTTT. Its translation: CASSSTYGNILDTQYF.

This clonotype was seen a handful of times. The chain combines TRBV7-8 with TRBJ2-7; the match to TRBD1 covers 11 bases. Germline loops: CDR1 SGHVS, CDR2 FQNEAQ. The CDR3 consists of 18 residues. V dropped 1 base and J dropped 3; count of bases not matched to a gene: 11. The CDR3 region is CASSLGGQGVPGGYEQYF. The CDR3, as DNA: TGTGCCAGCAGCTTAGGGGGACAGGGGGTCCCGGGAGGCTACGAGCAGTACTTC.